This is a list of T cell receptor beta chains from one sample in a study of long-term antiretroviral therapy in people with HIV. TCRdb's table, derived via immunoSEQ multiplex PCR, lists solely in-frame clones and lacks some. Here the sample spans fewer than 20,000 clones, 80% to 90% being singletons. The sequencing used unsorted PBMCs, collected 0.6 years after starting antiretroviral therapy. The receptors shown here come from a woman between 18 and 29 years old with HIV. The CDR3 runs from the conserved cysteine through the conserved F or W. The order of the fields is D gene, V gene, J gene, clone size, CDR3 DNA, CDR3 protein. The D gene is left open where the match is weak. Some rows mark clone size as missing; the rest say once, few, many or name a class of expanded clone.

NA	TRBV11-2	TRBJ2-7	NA	TGTGCCAGCAGCTGGGGTAGGGCCTACGAGCAGTACTTC	CASSWGRAYEQYF
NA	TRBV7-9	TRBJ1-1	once	TGTGCCAGCAGCCACACAGTGAACACTGAAGCTTTCTTT	CASSHTVNTEAFF
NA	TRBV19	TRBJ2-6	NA	TGTGCCAGTAGTAATCTGGGGGCCAACGTCCTGACTTTC	CASSNLGANVLTF
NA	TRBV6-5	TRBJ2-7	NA	TGTGCCAGCAGTTACTCGAGTCGGTTCAGCTACGAGCAGTACTTC	CASSYSSRFSYEQYF
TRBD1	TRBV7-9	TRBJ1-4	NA	TGTGCCAGCAGCTTGGCCGGGACAGGGAATGAAAAACTGTTTTTT	CASSLAGTGNEKLFF
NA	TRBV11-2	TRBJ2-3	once	TGTGCCAGCACCTGGCCCGGGGCGGGGCTGGGAGATACGCAGTATTTT	CASTWPGAGLGDTQYF
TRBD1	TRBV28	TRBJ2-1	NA	TGTGCCAGCAGTTTATGGCCCCAGGGGGCTGAGCAGTTCTTC	CASSLWPQGAEQFF
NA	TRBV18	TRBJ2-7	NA	TGTGCCAGCTCACCGCAGGCAGACTACGAGCAGTACTTC	CASSPQADYEQYF
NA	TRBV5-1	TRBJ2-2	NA	TGCGCCAGCAGCTTGGATTTCAACGCCGGGGAGCTGTTTTTT	CASSLDFNAGELFF
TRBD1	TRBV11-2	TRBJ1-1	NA	TGTGCCAGCAGCTCTACCAGGGGGGGAAACACTGAAGCTTTCTTT	CASSSTRGGNTEAFF
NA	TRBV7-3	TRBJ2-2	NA	TGTGCCAGCAGCTATACAGAGAACACCGGGGAGCTGTTTTTT	CASSYTENTGELFF
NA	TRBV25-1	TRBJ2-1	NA	TGTGCCAGCATGCGCTTGAATGAGCAGTTCTTC	CASMRLNEQFF
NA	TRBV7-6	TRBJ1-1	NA	TGTGCCAGCAGCTTAGCGCGGGGACGGGGTTTAACTGAAGCTTTCTTT	CASSLARGRGLTEAFF
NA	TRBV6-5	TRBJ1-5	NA	TGTGCCAGCAGTTACAGGGGAAATCAGCCCCAGCATTTT	CASSYRGNQPQHF
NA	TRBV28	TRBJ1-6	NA	TGTGCCAGCAGTCCTGGGGGGTATTCACCCCTCCACTTT	CASSPGGYSPLHF
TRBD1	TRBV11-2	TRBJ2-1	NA	TGTGCCAGCAGCCCCTCTACCGGGACAGATTTCTACAATGAGCAGTTCTTC	CASSPSTGTDFYNEQFF
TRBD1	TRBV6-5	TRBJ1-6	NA	TGTGCCAGCTCGACAGGGAATAATTCACCCCTCCACTTT	CASSTGNNSPLHF
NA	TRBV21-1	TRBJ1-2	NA	TGTGCCAGCGCAACAGGGGGCATATTCTACGGCTACACCTTC	CASATGGIFYGYTF
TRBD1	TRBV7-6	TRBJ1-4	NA	TGTGCCAGCAGCGTAGGACAGGGATATGAAAAACTGTTTTTT	CASSVGQGYEKLFF
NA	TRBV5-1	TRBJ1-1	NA	TGCGCCAGCAGCTTGGGTCGGACATCTGACCTGAACAACGCTGAAGCTTTCTTT	CASSLGRTSDLNNAEAFF
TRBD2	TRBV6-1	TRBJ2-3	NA	TGTGCCAGCAGTGGGGGACTAGCGGGGGGGAGAGGAGATACGCAGTATTTT	CASSGGLAGGRGDTQYF
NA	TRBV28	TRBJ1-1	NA	TGTGCCAGCATCCTGGGGGACACTGAAGCTTTCTTT	CASILGDTEAFF
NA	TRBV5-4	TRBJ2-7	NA	TGTGCCAGCAGCCCCCCAGGGTTCCACGAGCAGTACTTC	CASSPPGFHEQYF
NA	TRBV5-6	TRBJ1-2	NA	TGTGCCAGCAGCTTGGCTAGAAGGAGCTATGGCTACACCTTC	CASSLARRSYGYTF
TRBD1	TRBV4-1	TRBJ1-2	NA	TGCGCCAGCAGCCAAGAAGTCCAGGGGGACCTTTATGGCTACACCTTC	CASSQEVQGDLYGYTF
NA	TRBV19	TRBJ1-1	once	TGTGCCAGTAGTATTTTTTGGGCAGAGAACACTGAAGCTTTCTTT	CASSIFWAENTEAFF
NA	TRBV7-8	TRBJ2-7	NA	TGTGCCAGCAGCTTAAGTAGTTCGCTTCTGTACGAGCAGTACTTC	CASSLSSSLLYEQYF
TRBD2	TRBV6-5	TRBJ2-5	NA	TGTGCCAGCGGTTGGGGGGGAGGAACGGAGACCCAGTACTTC	CASGWGGGTETQYF
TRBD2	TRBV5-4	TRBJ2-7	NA	TGTGCCAGCAGCTTGGAGCGCGGGGGGGGAGGGGAGCAGTACTTC	CASSLERGGGGEQYF
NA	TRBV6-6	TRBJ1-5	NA	TGTGCCACCAGGTGGGCCTACGGTCGCAATCAGCCCCAGCATTTT	CATRWAYGRNQPQHF
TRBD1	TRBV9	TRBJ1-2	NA	TGTGCCAGCAGCTACAGAACAGGGGTTGGTGGCTACACCTTC	CASSYRTGVGGYTF
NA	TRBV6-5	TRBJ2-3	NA	TGTGCCAGCAGCCCGCCCGTCAGCACAGATACGCAGTATTTT	CASSPPVSTDTQYF
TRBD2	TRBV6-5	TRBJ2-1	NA	TGTGCCAGCAGATTGGCGGGAGGCAATGAGCAGTTCTTC	CASRLAGGNEQFF
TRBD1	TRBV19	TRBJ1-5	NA	TGTGCCAGTAGTACAGAAACCGGGACAGGGGGGCAGCCCCAGCATTTT	CASSTETGTGGQPQHF
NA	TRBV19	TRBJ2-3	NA	TGTGCCAGTAGTATAAATCAGGGCACAGATACGCAGTATTTT	CASSINQGTDTQYF
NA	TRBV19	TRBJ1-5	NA	TGTGCCAGCGCCGGGACATTCTACAATCAGCCCCAGCATTTT	CASAGTFYNQPQHF
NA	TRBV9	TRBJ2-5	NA	TGTGCCAGCAGCGTAGGGGGTGGGAGTCAAGAGACCCAGTACTTC	CASSVGGGSQETQYF
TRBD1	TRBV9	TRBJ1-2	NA	TGTGCCAGCAGCGGACAGGGTGCCCTACCCTATGGCTACACCTTC	CASSGQGALPYGYTF
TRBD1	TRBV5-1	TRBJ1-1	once	TGCGCCAGCAGCTTGGCCGGGACAGGGCTGGCAACTGAAGCTTTCTTT	CASSLAGTGLATEAFF
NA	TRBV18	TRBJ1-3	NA	TGTGCCAGCTCACCACAACAGAGCTCTGGAAACACCATATATTTT	CASSPQQSSGNTIYF
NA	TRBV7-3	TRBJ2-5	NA	TGTGCCAGCAGCTTAACAGGGACCCAAGAGACCCAGTACTTC	CASSLTGTQETQYF
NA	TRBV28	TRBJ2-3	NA	TGTGCCAGCTACCAGAGGAGGGAGGCTAAGGCAGATACGCAGTATTTT	CASYQRREAKADTQYF
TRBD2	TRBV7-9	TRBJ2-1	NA	TGTGCCAGCAGCTTAGATCTTGGAGCGGGAGACGTATTCTTC	CASSLDLGAGDVFF
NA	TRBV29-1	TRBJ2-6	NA	TGCAGCGCAGGGGAGAACACTGGGGCCAACGTCCTGACTTTC	CSAGENTGANVLTF
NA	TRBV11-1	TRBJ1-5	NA	TGTGCCAGCAGCTTAGAGGGGTCAAATCAGCCCCAGCATTTT	CASSLEGSNQPQHF
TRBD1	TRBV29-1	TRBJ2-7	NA	TGCAGCGCTGCTCCGGGACAGGATTACGAGCAGTACTTC	CSAAPGQDYEQYF
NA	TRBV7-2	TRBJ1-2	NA	TGTGCCAGCAGCTCCGTGGCGGCGGGCTTGGGCTACACCTTC	CASSSVAAGLGYTF
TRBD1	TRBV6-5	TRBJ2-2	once	TGTGCCAGCAGTTACATCTCGACAGGGGGCACCGGGGAGCTGTTTTTT	CASSYISTGGTGELFF
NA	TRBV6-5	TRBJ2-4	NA	TGTGCCAGCATGATAACAGGGGAGGGAAACATTCAGTACTTC	CASMITGEGNIQYF
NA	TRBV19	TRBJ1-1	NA	TGTGCCAGTAGTTCAAGGCAGACTTACGCTGAAGCTTTCTTT	CASSSRQTYAEAFF